This T cell receptor (beta chain) was captured in a study of T cells after yellow fever vaccination (dated by TCRdb to the late 2010s). Background for the entire study: The SMART-Seq v4 Ultra Low Input RNA kit was used to prepare libraries from fractions with low cell numbers. To track T-cell clones before and after primary and booster YFV17D yellow fever vaccination, bulk TCR alpha and beta repertoires were sequenced longitudinally. Two healthy male donors, one aged 18 to 29 and one aged 30 to 40 years, were included in the cohort. Blood was collected at multiple timepoints before and after primary and secondary immunization, and bulk PBMC replicates and cell subsets were isolated.

TCR cDNA was synthesized by 5'RACE template switching, through which a universal primer site and unique molecular identifiers were introduced. Priming of cDNA synthesis was performed from both the TCR alpha and TCR beta constant segments. Library amplification used two PCR steps, and the second PCR step added sample barcodes and sequencing adapters. Sequencing of the libraries was done on either Illumina HiSeq 2500 (2x100 bp) or NovaSeq (2x150 bp). Regarding the original processing steps: MIGEC handled demultiplexing of reads and collapsing into UMI consensus sequences, while MiXCR performed V(D)J alignment. Vaccine-responding clonotypes were defined with edgeR using replicate PBMC samples, requiring FDR below 0.01 and a log2 fold change above 5 up to day 15. CD4 or CD8 identity was assigned to each bulk clonotype according to whether the clonotype was present at higher abundance in the sequenced CD4 repertoire or the sequenced CD8 repertoire. TCRdb reworked the public reads: Q25 trimming with fastp, MiXCR clone assembly, productive beta chains retained. Records with the same CDR3 protein are collapsed into one entry carrying the most frequent genes and DNA. These V and J calls derive from TCRdb rather than the authors' analysis. Recorded for this sample are over 110,000 distinct CDR3 sequences; 7.7% of them occurred a single time. About 0.73% of the sample belongs to the ten largest clones.

The treatment or condition label corresponds to: live attenuated yellow fever vaccine strain. PBMCs were isolated from peripheral blood using a standard Ficoll-Paque protocol. Dynabeads CD4 and CD8 positive selection kits were used to isolate CD4 and CD8 T-cell fractions. TriZol was used to extract RNA from bulk PBMCs, CD4 and CD8 fractions, and dextramer-positive and dextramer-negative fractions. Study-level results and caveats: Computational filtering was needed because FACS-sorted repertoires could contain abundant contaminating clonotypes from the bulk population. A small share of clonotypes was detected in both CD4 and CD8 compartments, with the overlap likely arising from convergent recombination. After the booster, most clones that had expanded after primary vaccination were detected again (approximately 95% of CD4 and 88% of CD8), suggesting broad maintenance of memory. The secondary T-cell response was weaker than the primary response but faster, peaking on day 5 instead of day 15. Because only two donors were included in the study, the extent to which the findings can be generalized is limited.

Including cysteine and phenylalanine, the CDR3 has 13 amino acids. The kept DNA is CDR3 alone, 39 bases in frame from the first base. The germline V gene provides CDR1 SQVTM and CDR2 ANQGSEA. V and J lose 3 bases and 6 bases, and a span of 15 bases separates them. This clonotype was detected ten times or more. The antigen it recognizes is unknown. The sample holds no much larger clone one base away, and base qualities are not on file. Material: CD4+ T cells sorted from PBMCs, obtained 5 days after the yellow fever booster vaccination. This receptor was identified in a young man who received the YFV17D yellow fever vaccine. The rearrangement combines TRBV29-1 with TRBJ2-7; the D call is possibly TRBD1 or TRBD2, each sharing 6 bases. Here the CDR3 is given as CSVEGRGGAEQYF. DNA sequence: TGCAGCGTTGAGGGCAGGGGCGGGGCCGAGCAGTACTTC.